The source of this T cell receptor beta chain is a study of CD8+CD57+ T cells in acquired aplastic anemia. In the study overall: Quantities of DNA derived from sorted CD4+ and CD8+ cells averaged around 3.2 ug. Study results and limitations: Statistical testing detected no significant gap in CD8+ Simpson's diversity between patients and controls. Patients and controls shared roughly 30 CD8+ CDR3 sequences, which appeared highly expressed in patients and within their immunodominant clones.

Germline V CDR1 and CDR2: SNHLY, FYNNEI. V shed 11 bases, J shed 1 base, and the junction held 8 bases outside the gene matches. The CDR3 covers 14 residues. Patients included in sequencing had previously demonstrated CD8+CD57+ cell expansion by flow cytometry. The study sampled blood from patients who had received no therapy. This clonotype was seen more than once but under ten times. Its antigen is unidentified. TCR beta VDJ and CDR3 were profiled, and genomic DNA was the template. TCRdb re-derived calls from the reads in MiXCR, one entry per CDR3 protein. Of about 120,000 distinct CDR3 sequences listed, 55% to 60% are singletons.

This TCR was sampled from a human donor with aplastic anemia. This chain links TRBV2 with TRBJ1-1; 9 bases align to TRBD1. The sample consisted of sorted CD4+, CD8+, or CD8+CD57+ T cells (not recorded which) from PBMCs. As DNA, the CDR3 is TGTGCCCGCACCCTGGACAGGGGGAACACTGAAGCTTTCTTT. The encoded protein is CARTLDRGNTEAFF.